This T cell receptor beta chain was recovered during a study of shared clonotypes between healthy human individuals. Background on the study: CD4 naive cells filled three plates per donor, CD4 memory three, CD8 naive two and CD8 memory one.

The method was immunoSEQ multiplex PCR; TCRdb's version includes in-frame clones alone and lacks a portion of them. The sample yields 1,400,000 or so clones, approximately 98.5% seen once. With 4 bases removed from V and 5 bases from J, the gap between germline ends came to 14 bases. The CDR3 length is 14 residues. The germline gives CDR1 LNHNV, CDR2 YYDKDF (reference sequence). Study outcomes and limitations: It was the non-shared clonotypes that had lower generation probabilities than clonotypes shared by all four donors. Sharing across four donors was highest in naive CD4 (around 5%) and lowest in memory CD8 (about 0.4%).

Researchers partitioned CD4+ cells into CD45RA+ naive and CD45RA-negative memory subsets. On this clone: The antigen remains undetermined.

Sequenced input: naive CD4+ T cells sorted from blood. The subset was: CD45RA+ positively selected. This clonotype originated in a young man in good health. The chain carries TRBV15 and TRBJ2-5, with TRBD1 as a possible D gene (6 bases). Here the CDR3 DNA reads TGTGCCACCAGCACTCGATCAGGGGTGGAGACCCAGTACTTC. Its translation: CATSTRSGVETQYF.